This T cell receptor (beta chain) was found in a study of OX40 agonist ivuxolimab in advanced cancers. With respect to the entire study: The costimulatory receptor OX40 (CD134) was targeted by ivuxolimab, a fully human IgG2 agonistic monoclonal antibody. Intravenous ivuxolimab was administered to patients every 2 weeks at six dose levels: 0.01, 0.1, 0.3, 1.5, 3 and 10 mg/kg. Of the roughly 51 dose-escalation patients, hepatocellular carcinoma was present in approximately 20, melanoma in some 15, renal cell carcinoma in 9 and head and neck cancer in 9. In the dose-escalation cohort, 82.7% of patients were male, and the mean age was around 60 years, with a range of 23 to 79. Patients were allowed to have had prior anti-PD-1, anti-PD-L1 or anti-CTLA-4 therapy, and 30% to 50% of the dose-escalation patients had previously received checkpoint inhibitors. Partial responses occurred in three dose-escalation patients, of whom one had hepatocellular carcinoma and two had cutaneous melanoma. Peripheral TCRbeta sequencing was intended to test whether TCR sequence diversity was altered and clonal T-cell expansion was caused by ivuxolimab. The monotherapy dose-escalation portion (N = 52 patients) of the phase I ivuxolimab trial is reported in the paper. General study outcomes and caveats: After ivuxolimab, CD8+ T cells had more expanded clones than CD4+ T cells on average. Which antigens the clonally expanded peripheral T cells were specific for was not determined. Low levels of normalized T-cell clonal expansion were also seen in some nonresponding patients. In the 0.1-3.0 mg/kg groups, partial responders had among the lowest normalized peripheral clonal expansion, particularly in CD8+ T cells. At doses of 0.1 to 3.0 mg/kg, clonal expansion of both CD4+ and CD8+ T cells in blood was seen between baseline and week 6.

This clone was seen just once. Its target antigen remains unknown. No base qualities exist here, and no much larger clone lies one base off it. Patients with autoimmune disease history or receiving systemic immunosuppression were excluded from the trial. Peripheral blood for TCR sequencing was collected from all dose cohorts at baseline, on cycle 4 day 1, and on cycle 7 day 1. The samples were taken from a phase I, first-in-human, multicenter, open-label dose-escalation trial of ivuxolimab. Adults with locally advanced or metastatic melanoma, renal cell carcinoma, hepatocellular carcinoma or head and neck squamous cell carcinoma were enrolled in the trial. Before TCR sequencing, CD4+ T cells and CD8+ T cells were sorted from peripheral blood as separate populations. For sequencing of the TCRbeta CDR3 region, genomic DNA was extracted from the sorted cells. The immunoSEQ Assay was used to sequence the TCRbeta CDR3 regions. TCRdb took this table from immuneACCESS and kept in-frame rearrangements with V and J called. Such tables lack part of the clones; where checked against another copy, unresolved V genes explain under half of the gap, and the rest is unexplained. This sample holds 80,000 to 100,000 clones; about 86% were observed only once. The ten largest make up roughly 5% of the sample.

Here V drops 4 bases and J drops 1 base, and the junction holds 10 bases not matched to any gene. The CDR3 covers 16 residues, taking in both the cysteine and the phenylalanine. The DNA shown is the 48-base CDR3, in frame from base 1. CDR1 is given as GTSNPN and CDR2 as SVGIG, both from the germline V gene (reference sequence). The sequence was collected from an adult with an advanced solid tumor such as melanoma, head and neck, liver or kidney cancer. The sequencing used CD4+ or CD8+ T cells sorted from blood, collected in a trial of the OX40 agonist ivuxolimab. The rearrangement combines TRBV30 with TRBJ1-1, with 9 junctional bases fitting TRBD1. The DNA is TGTGCCTGGATTTTTTCACAGGGGGCGAAGAACACTGAAGCTTTCTTT. The encoded protein is CAWIFSQGAKNTEAFF.